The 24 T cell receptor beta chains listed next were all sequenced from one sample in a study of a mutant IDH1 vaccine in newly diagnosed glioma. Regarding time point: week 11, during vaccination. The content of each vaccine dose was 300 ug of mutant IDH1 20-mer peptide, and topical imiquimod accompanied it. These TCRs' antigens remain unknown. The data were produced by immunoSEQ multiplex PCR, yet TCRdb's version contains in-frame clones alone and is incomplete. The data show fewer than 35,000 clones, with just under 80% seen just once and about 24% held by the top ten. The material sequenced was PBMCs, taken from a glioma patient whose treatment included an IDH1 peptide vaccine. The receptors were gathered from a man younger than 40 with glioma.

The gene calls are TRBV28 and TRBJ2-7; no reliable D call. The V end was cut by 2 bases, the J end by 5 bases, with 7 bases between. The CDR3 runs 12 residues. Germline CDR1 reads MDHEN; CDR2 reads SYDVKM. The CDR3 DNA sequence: TGTGCCAGCAGTTTAGACACGCACGAGCAGTACTTC. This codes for CASSLDTHEQYF.

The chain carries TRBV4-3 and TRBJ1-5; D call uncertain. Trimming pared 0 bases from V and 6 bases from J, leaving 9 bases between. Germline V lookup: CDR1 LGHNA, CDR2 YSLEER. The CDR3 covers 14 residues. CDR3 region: CASSQDRRTQPQHF. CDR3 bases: TGCGCCAGCAGCCAAGACCGACGGACTCAGCCCCAGCATTTT.

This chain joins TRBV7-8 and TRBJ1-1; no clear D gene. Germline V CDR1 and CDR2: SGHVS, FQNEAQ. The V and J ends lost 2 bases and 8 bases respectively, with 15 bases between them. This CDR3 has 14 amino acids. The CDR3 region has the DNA TGTGCCAGCAGCTTATCGACGGGGAGTTCCGAAGCTTTCTTT. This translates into CASSLSTGSSEAFF. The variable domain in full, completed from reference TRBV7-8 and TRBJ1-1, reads GAGVSQSPRYKVAKRGQDVALRCDPISGHVSLFWYQQALGQGPEFLTYFQNEAQLDKSGLPSDRFFAERPEGSVSTLKIQRTQQEDSAVYLCASSLSTGSSEAFFGQGTRLTVV.

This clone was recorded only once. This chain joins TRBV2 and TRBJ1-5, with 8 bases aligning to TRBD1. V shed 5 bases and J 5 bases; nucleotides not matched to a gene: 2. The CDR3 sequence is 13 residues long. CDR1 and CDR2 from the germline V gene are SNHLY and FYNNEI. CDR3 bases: TGTGCCAGCAGTATGGACAGGGATCAGCCCCAGCATTTT. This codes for CASSMDRDQPQHF.

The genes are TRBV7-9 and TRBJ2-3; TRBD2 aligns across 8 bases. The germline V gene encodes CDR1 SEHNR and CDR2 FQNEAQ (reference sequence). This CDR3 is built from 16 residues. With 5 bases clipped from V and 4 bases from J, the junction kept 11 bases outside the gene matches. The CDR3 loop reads CASSPASGRTADTQYF. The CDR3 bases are TGTGCCAGCAGCCCCGCGAGCGGGAGAACAGCAGATACGCAGTATTTT.

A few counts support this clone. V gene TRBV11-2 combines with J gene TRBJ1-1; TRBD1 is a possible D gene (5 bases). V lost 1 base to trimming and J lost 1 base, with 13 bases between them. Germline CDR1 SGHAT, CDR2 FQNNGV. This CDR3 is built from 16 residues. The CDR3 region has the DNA TGTGCCAGCAGCTTAGCTATTCTGGGGCCGAACACTGAAGCTTTCTTT. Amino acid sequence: CASSLAILGPNTEAFF.

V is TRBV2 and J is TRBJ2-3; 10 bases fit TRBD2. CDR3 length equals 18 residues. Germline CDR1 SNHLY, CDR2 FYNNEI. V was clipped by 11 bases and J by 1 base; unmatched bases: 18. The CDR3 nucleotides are TGTGCCTGCACGATCAGCGGGAGGGCCAGGGGAGGCACAGATACGCAGTATTTT. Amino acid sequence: CACTISGRARGGTDTQYF.

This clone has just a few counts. In nucleotides, the CDR3 is TGTGCCAGCAGCCCGGGCCAGCGGGGGGGTCTCACCGGGGAGCTGTTTTTT. Amino acid sequence: CASSPGQRGGLTGELFF. This sequence joins TRBV5-4 and TRBJ2-2; 10 bases line up with TRBD2. The CDR3 has 17 residues. The V gene end was trimmed by 4 bases and the J gene end by 4 bases; junction bases not matched to a gene: 10. Germline CDR1 SGHNT, CDR2 YYREEE (reference sequence). Based on the CDR3 plus reference TRBV5-4 and TRBJ2-2, the full variable domain is ETGVTQSPTHLIKTRGQQVTLRCSSQSGHNTVSWYQQALGQGPQFIFQYYREEENGRGNFPPRFSGLQFPNYSSELNVNALELDDSALYLCASSPGQRGGLTGELFFGEGSRLTVL.

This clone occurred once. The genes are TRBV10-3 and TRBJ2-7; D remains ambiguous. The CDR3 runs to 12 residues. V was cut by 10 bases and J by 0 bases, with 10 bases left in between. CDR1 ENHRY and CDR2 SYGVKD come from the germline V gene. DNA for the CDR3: TGTGCCACCACACACAGCTCCTACGAGCAGTACTTC. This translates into CATTHSSYEQYF.

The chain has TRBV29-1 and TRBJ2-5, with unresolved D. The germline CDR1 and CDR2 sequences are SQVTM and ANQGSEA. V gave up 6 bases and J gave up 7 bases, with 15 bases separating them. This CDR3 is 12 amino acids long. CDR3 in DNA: TGCAGCGTGGAGTTAAGGGAAGCGACCCAGTACTTC. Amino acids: CSVELREATQYF.

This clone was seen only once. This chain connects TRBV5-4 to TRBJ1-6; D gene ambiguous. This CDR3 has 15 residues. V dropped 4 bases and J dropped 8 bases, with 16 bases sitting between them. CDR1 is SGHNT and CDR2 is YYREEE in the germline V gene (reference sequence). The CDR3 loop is CASSRIGESDSPLHF. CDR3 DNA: TGTGCCAGCAGCCGAATCGGGGAATCGGATTCACCCCTCCACTTT.

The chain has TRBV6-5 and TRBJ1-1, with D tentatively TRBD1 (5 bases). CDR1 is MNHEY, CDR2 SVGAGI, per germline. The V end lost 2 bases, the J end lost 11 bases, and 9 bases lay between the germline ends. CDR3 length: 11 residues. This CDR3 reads CASSYGGQAFF. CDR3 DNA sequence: TGTGCCAGCAGTTACGGGGGTCAGGCTTTCTTT.

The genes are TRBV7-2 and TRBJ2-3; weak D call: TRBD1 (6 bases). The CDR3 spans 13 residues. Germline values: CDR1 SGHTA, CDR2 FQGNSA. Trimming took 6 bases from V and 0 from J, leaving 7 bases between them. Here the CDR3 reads CASRQGSTDTQYF. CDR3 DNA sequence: TGTGCCAGCAGGCAGGGGAGCACAGATACGCAGTATTTT. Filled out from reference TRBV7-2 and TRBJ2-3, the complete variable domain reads GAGVSQSPSNKVTEKGKDVELRCDPISGHTALYWYRQSLGQGLEFLIYFQGNSAPDKSGLPSDRFSAERTGGSVSTLTIQRTQQEDSAVYLCASRQGSTDTQYFGPGTRLTVL.

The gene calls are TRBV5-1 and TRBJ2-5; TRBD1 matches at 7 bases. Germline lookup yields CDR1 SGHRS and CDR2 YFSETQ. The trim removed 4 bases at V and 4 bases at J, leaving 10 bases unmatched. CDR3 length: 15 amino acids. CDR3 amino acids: CASSDQTGLGETQYF. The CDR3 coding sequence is TGCGCCAGCAGCGACCAGACAGGGTTAGGAGAGACCCAGTACTTC.

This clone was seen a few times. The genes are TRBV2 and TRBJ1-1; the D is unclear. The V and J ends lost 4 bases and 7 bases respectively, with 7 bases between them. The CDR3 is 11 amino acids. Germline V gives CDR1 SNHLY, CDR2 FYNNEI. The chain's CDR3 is CASSGTDEAFF. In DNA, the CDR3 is TGTGCCAGCAGTGGGACGGATGAAGCTTTCTTT.

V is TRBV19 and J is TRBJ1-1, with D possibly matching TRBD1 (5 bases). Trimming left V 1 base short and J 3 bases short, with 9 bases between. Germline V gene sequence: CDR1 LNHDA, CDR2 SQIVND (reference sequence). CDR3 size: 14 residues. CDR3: CASSIARGDTEAFF. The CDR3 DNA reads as TGTGCCAGTAGTATAGCGCGGGGGGACACTGAAGCTTTCTTT. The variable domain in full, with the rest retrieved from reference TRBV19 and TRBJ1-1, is DGGITQSPKYLFRKEGQNVTLSCEQNLNHDAMYWYRQDPGQGLRLIYYSQIVNDFQKGDIAEGYSVSREKKESFPLTVTSAQKNPTAFYLCASSIARGDTEAFFGQGTRLTVV.

The CDR3, as DNA: TGTGCCTGGCACCCCGGGACAGCGGCCGCCTACGAGCAGTACTTC. This gives the protein CAWHPGTAAAYEQYF. This sequence joins TRBV30 and TRBJ2-7; TRBD1 agrees at 7 bases. V lost 5 bases to trimming and J lost 2 bases; unmatched junction nucleotides: 12. The length of the CDR3 is 15 residues. Germline CDR1 GTSNPN, CDR2 SVGIG (reference sequence).

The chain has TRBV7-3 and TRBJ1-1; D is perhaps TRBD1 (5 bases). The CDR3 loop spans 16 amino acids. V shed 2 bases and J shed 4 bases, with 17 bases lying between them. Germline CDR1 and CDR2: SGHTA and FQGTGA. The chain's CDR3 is CASSLLNGGSGTEAFF. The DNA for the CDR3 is TGTGCCAGCAGCTTATTGAATGGGGGAAGCGGCACTGAAGCTTTCTTT.

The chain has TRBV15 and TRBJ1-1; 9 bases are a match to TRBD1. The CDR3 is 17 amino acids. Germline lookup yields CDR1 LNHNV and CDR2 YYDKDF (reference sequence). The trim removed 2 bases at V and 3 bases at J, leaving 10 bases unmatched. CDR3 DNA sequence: TGTGCCACCAGCAGACCGAACAGGGGGCCTACCGACACTGAAGCTTTCTTT. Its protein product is CATSRPNRGPTDTEAFF.

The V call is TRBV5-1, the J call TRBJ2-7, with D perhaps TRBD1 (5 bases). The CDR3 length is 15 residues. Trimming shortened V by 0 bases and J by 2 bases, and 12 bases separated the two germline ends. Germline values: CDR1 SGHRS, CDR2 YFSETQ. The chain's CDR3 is CASSLVGAGTYEQYF. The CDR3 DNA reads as TGCGCCAGCAGCTTGGTTGGGGCAGGAACCTACGAGCAGTACTTC.

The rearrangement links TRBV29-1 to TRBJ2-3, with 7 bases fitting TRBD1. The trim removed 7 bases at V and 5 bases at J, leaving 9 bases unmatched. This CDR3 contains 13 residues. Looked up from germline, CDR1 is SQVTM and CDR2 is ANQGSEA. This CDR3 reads CSALTGLRDTQYF. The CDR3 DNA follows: TGCAGCGCCTTGACAGGGCTACGAGATACGCAGTATTTT.

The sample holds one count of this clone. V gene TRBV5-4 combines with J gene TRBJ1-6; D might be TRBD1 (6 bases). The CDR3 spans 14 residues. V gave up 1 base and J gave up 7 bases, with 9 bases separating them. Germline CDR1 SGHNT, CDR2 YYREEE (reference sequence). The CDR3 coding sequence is TGTGCCAGCAGCTTGCTACAGGGCAATTCACCCCTCCACTTT. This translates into CASSLLQGNSPLHF.

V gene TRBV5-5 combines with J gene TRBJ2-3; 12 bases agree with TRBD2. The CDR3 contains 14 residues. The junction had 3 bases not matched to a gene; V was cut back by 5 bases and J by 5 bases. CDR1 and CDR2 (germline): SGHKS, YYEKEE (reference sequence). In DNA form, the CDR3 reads TGTGCCAGCAGACTAGCGGGGGGAGTAGATACGCAGTATTTT. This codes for CASRLAGGVDTQYF. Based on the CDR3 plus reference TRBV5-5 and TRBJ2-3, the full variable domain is DAGVTQSPTHLIKTRGQQVTLRCSPISGHKSVSWYQQVLGQGPQFIFQYYEKEERGRGNFPDRFSARQFPNYSSELNVNALLLGDSALYLCASRLAGGVDTQYFGPGTRLTVL.

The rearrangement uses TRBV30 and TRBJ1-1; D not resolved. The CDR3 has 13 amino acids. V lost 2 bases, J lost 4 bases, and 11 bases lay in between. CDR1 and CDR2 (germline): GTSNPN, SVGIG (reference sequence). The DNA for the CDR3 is TGTGCCTGGAGTCCCGGCATCGGCACTGAAGCTTTCTTT. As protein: CAWSPGIGTEAFF.